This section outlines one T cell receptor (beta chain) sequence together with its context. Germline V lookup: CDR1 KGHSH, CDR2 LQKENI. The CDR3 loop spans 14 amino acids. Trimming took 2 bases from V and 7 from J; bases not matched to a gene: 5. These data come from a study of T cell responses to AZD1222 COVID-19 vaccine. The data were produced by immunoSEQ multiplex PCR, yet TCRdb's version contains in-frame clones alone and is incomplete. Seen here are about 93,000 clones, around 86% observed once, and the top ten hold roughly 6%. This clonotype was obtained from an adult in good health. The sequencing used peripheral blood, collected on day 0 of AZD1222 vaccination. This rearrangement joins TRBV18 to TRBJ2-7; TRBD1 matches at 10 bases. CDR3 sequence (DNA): TGTGCCAGCTCACCAGGCGACAGGGGGCTGGAGCAGTACTTC. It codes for CASSPGDRGLEQYF.